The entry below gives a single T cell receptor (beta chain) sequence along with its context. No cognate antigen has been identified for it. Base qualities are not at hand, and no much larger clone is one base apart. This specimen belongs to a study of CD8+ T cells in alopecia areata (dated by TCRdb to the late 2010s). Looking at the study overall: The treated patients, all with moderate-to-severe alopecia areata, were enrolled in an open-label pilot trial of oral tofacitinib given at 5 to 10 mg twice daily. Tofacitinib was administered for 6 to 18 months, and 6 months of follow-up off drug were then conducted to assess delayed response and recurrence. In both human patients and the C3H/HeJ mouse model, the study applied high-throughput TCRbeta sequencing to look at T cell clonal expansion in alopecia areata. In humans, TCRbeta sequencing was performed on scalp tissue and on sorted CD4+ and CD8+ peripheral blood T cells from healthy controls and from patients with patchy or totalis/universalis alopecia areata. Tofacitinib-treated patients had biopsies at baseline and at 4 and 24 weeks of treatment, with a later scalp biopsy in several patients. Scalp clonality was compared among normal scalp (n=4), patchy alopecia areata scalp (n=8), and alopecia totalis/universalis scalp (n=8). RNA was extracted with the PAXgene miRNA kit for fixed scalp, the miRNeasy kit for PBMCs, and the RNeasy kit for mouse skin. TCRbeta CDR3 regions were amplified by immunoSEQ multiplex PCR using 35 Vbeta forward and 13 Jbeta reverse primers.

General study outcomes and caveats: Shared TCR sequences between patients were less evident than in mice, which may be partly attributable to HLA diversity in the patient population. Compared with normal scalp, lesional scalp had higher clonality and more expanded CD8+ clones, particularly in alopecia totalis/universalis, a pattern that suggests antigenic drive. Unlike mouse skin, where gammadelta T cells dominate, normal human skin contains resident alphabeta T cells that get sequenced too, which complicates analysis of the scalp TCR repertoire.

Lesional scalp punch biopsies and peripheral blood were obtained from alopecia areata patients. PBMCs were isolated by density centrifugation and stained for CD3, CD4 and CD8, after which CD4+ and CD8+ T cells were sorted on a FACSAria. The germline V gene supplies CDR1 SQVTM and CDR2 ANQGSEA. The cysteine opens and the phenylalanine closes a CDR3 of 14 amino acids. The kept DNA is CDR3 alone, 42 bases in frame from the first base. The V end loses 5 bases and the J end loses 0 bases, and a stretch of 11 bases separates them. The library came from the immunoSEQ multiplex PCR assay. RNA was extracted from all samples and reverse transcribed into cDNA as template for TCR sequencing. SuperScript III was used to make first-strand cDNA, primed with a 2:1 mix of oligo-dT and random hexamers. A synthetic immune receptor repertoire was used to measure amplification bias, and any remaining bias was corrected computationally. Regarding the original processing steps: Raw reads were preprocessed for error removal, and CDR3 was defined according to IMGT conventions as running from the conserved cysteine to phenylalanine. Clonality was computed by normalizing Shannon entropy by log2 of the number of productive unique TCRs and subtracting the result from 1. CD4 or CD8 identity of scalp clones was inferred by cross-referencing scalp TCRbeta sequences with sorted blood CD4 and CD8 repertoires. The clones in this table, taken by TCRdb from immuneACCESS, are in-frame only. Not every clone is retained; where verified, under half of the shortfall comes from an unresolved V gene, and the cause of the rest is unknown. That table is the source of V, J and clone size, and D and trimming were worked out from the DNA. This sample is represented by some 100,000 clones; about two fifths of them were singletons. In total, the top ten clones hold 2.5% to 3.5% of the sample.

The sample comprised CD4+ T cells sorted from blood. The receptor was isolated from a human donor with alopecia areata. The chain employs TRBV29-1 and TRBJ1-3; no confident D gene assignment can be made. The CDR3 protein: CSVWSQHSGNTIYF. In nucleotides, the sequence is TGCAGCGTTTGGTCACAGCACTCTGGAAACACCATATATTTT.